This note documents a single T cell receptor beta chain sequence. Controls were age- and sex-matched healthy donors. The CDR3 covers 12 residues. V was trimmed by 3 bases and J by 0 bases, leaving 5 bases between them. The V gene's germline CDR1 is DFQATT and CDR2 SNEGSKA (reference sequence). This record belongs to a study of CD8 T cells in Susac syndrome. Random hexamers served to reverse transcribe roughly 0.5 to 1 ug RNA. The TCR beta CDR3 was amplified by immunoSEQ multiplex PCR across 54 Vbeta, 13 Jbeta. TCRdb re-called the immunoSEQ multiplex PCR reads with MiXCR, one entry per CDR3 protein. The data contain 150,000 to 200,000 distinct CDR3 sequences, roughly 94% of them singletons.

The specimen sequenced was CD4+ T cells from PBMCs. V and J are TRBV20-1 and TRBJ1-2; D ambiguous. This clonotype was obtained from a human donor in good health. The CDR3 DNA follows: TGCAGTGCTAGCCCGGCTAACTATGGCTACACCTTC. Translated, it gives CSASPANYGYTF.